This note documents a single T cell receptor (beta chain) sequence. What it binds is not known. Indicated time point: week 11, during vaccination. Topical imiquimod was applied with each vaccine dose, which held 300 ug of mutant IDH1 20-mer peptide. TCRdb keeps only in-frame clones here, not all; method: immunoSEQ multiplex PCR. The sample includes around 65,000 clones, 80% of them seen just once. The sample originates from a study of a mutant IDH1 vaccine in newly diagnosed glioma. Study results and limitations: Among top peripheral T cell clonotypes, changes seemed unrelated to pseudoprogression.

The receptor was derived from a man aged 45 to 65 with glioma. The sample consisted of PBMCs, taken from a glioma patient whose treatment included an IDH1 peptide vaccine.

In nucleotides, the CDR3 is TGTGCCACCAAGAGGGCCGGGGACGGCTACACCTTC. The encoded protein is CATKRAGDGYTF. This chain uses TRBV19 with TRBJ1-2; a weak D match, TRBD1 (5 bases). Germline CDR1 is LNHDA and CDR2 is SQIVND (reference sequence). V lost 10 bases and J 8 bases, leaving 17 bases between the germline ends. This CDR3 is built from 12 residues.